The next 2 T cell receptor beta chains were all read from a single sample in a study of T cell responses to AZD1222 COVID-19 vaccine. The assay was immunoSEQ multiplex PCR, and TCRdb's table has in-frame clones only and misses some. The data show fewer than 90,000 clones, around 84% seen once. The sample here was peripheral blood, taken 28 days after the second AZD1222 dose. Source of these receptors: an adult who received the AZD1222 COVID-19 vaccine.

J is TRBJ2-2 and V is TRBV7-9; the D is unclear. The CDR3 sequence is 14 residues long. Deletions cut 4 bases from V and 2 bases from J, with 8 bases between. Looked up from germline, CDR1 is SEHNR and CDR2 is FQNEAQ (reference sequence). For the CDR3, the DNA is TGTGCCAGCAGCTCCGACTCAAACACCGGGGAGCTGTTTTTT. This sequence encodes CASSSDSNTGELFF.

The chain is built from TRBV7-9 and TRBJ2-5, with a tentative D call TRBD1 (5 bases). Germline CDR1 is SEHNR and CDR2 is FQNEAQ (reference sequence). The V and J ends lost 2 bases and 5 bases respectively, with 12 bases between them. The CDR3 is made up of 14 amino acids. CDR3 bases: TGTGCCAGCAGCTTAAATACACCAGGGGAGACCCAGTACTTC. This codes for CASSLNTPGETQYF.